Given below is one T cell receptor (beta chain) in context. Its specificity is unknown. The cohort excluded patients with autoimmune disease history or systemic immunosuppression. The sample originates from a study of OX40 agonist ivuxolimab in advanced cancers. The wider study: Age averaged 60 years (range roughly 23 to 79), and more than 80% were male. Study-wide results and caveats: CD4+ and CD8+ blood T cells expanded clonally by week 6 at 0.1 to 3.0 mg/kg. Expanded clones were, on average, more numerous in CD8+ T cells than in CD4+.

The assay was immunoSEQ multiplex PCR, and TCRdb's table has in-frame clones only and misses some. The sample lists fewer than 85,000 clones, roughly 91% occurring once. The TCR was taken from an adult with an advanced solid tumor such as melanoma, head and neck, liver or kidney cancer. The sample in question was CD4+ or CD8+ T cells sorted from blood, obtained in a trial of the OX40 agonist ivuxolimab.

Here the CDR3 DNA reads TGTGCCAGCAGCTCGGACCTACTCCCCGGTACTTTCTTT. It encodes CASSSDLLPGTFF. V gene TRBV21-1 combines with J gene TRBJ1-1. TRBV21-1 is listed as a pseudogene. This CDR3 contains 13 residues.